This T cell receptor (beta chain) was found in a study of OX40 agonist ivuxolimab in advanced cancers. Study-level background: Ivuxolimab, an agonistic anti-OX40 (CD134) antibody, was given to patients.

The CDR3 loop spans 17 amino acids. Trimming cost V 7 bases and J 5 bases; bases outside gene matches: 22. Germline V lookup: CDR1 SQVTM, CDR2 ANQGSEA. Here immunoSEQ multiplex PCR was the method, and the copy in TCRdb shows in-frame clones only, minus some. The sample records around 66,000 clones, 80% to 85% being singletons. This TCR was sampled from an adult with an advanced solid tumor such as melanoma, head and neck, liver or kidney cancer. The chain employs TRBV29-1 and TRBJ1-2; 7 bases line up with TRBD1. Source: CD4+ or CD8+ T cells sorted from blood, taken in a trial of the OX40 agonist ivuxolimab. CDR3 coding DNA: TGCAGCGCTCAGACGAGGGGGCGCGGGGGCAGCTCGTATGGCTACACCTTC. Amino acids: CSAQTRGRGGSSYGYTF.